These 22 T cell receptor beta chains share one sample of origin, sequenced in a study of T cells in women clearing cervical HPV infection. Sequencing was performed with immunoSEQ multiplex PCR; in TCRdb, only in-frame clones are kept and a portion is missing. The sample's table shows roughly 30,000 clones. Sequencing was performed on blood buffy coat. The receptors stem from a woman aged 18 to 69 with a cervical HPV16 infection that either progressed to CIN3+ or cleared (not recorded which).

Note on this clone: Read sequence stops 3 residues before the CDR3 end, and the germline J gene provides the missing end. V and J are TRBV30 and TRBJ1-1; D is possibly TRBD1 (6 bases). The germline V gene encodes CDR1 GTSNPN and CDR2 SVGIG (reference sequence). The CDR3 loop spans 15 amino acids. V was cut by 2 bases and J by 3 bases, with 16 bases left in between. The sequenced part of the CDR3 DNA is TGTGCCTGGAGTCATGGCACAGGGAGGGACACTGAA. Protein product: CAWSHGTGRDTE. The CDR3 reads in full as CAWSHGTGRDTEAFF.

A note on this clone: The CDR3 end lies 3 residues beyond the end of the read and is filled in from the germline J gene. The chain links TRBV30 to TRBJ2-2; perhaps TRBD1 as D (6 bases). CDR1 and CDR2 (germline): GTSNPN, SVGIG (reference sequence). CDR3 length: 13 residues. Trimming took 2 bases from V and 5 from J, leaving 9 bases between them. This CDR3 reads CAWSFQGTGELFF. The CDR3 DNA, read in part, is TGTGCCTGGAGTTTTCAGGGGACCGGGGAG.

Note on this clone: Sequencing ends 3 residues short of the CDR3 end; the germline J gene provides the rest. This rearrangement joins TRBV18 to TRBJ2-1; the match to TRBD2 covers 8 bases. Germline CDR1 is KGHSH and CDR2 is LQKENI. The CDR3 has 15 amino acids. Trimming took 3 bases from V and 8 from J; bases not matched to a gene: 9. The part of the CDR3 DNA that was read is TGTGCCAGCTCACCTCCAGCGGGAGAAGTTGATGAG. This encodes CASSPPAGEVDE. The entire CDR3 protein is CASSPPAGEVDEQFF.

Comment on this clone: The read terminates 3 residues before the CDR3 end, so the remaining end is supplied by the germline J gene. The chain links TRBV20-1 to TRBJ1-2, with D possibly matching TRBD1 (5 bases). CDR1 and CDR2 (germline): DFQATT, SNEGSKA (reference sequence). The CDR3 totals 11 residues. CDR3 amino acids: CSAREGGRYTF. The covered CDR3 bases are TGCAGTGCTAGAGAGGGGGGTCGT.

As to this clone: The sequenced fragment ends 3 residues before the CDR3 boundary, so the rest is inferred from the germline J gene. The rearrangement uses TRBV7-2 and TRBJ1-5; TRBD1 is a possible D gene (6 bases). The CDR3 has 14 amino acids. Trimming cost V 4 bases and J 1 base, with 8 bases left between them. Germline CDR1 SGHTA, CDR2 FQGNSA. Incomplete CDR3 DNA: TGTGCCAGCAGCTCTGGACAGAGCAATCAGCCC. Translation gives CASSSGQSNQP. The full CDR3 is CASSSGQSNQPQHF.

CDR3 DNA (partial): TGCGCCAGCAGCGACGACAGGGCCACTGAA. Translating gives CASSDDRATE. The entire CDR3 protein is CASSDDRATEAFF. The rearrangement links TRBV5-1 to TRBJ1-1; 7 bases agree with TRBD1. The sequence runs out 3 residues before the end of the CDR3; the remainder is reconstructed from the germline J gene. Per the germline V gene, CDR1 is SGHRS and CDR2 is YFSETQ. Unmatched junction bases numbered 4, after V lost 4 bases and J lost 4 bases. This CDR3 region has 13 residues.

As for this clone: The read finishes 3 residues shy of the CDR3 end, and the germline J gene is used to complete it. The chain links TRBV5-1 to TRBJ1-1; 9 positions agree with TRBD1. The germline gives CDR1 SGHRS, CDR2 YFSETQ. V was clipped by 5 bases and J by 5 bases; unmatched bases: 13. The CDR3 contains 16 residues. This CDR3 reads CASRPSDRGRETEAFF. The CDR3 DNA, read in part, is TGCGCCAGCAGGCCCTCCGACAGGGGGAGGGAGACTGAA.

Regarding this clone: The read finishes 3 residues shy of the CDR3 end, and the germline J gene is used to complete it. The J gene is TRBJ2-3, the V gene TRBV7-6; D unclear. The V gene's germline CDR1 is SGHVS and CDR2 FNYEAQ. This CDR3 is 15 amino acids long. The CDR3 is CASSLAPLIQETQYF. The sequenced CDR3 bases are TGTGCCAGCAGCTTAGCGCCCCTAATCCAAGAGACG.

In regard to this clone: The read falls 3 residues short of the CDR3 end, and the missing part is taken from the germline J gene. This chain uses TRBV2 with TRBJ2-2; tentatively, D is TRBD1 (6 bases). This CDR3 is built from 16 residues. Germline CDR1 and CDR2: SNHLY and FYNNEI. CDR3 bases read: TGTGCCAGCAGTGAACCGGTAGGGACACGCGAGGAAAAG. It codes for CASSEPVGTREEK. In full, the CDR3 is CASSEPVGTREEKLFF.

As regards this clone: The read stops 3 residues short of the end of the CDR3; the missing end is completed from the germline J gene. The chain employs TRBV23-1 and TRBJ1-2; D call uncertain. TRBV23-1 is an open reading frame whose function is uncertain. The length of the CDR3 is 17 residues. CDR3 DNA, as far as it was read: TGCGCCAGCAGTCAATCCAAGCACGCGGGGAAAAATGGGGGC. Amino acids: CASSQSKHAGKNGG. The whole CDR3 sequence is CASSQSKHAGKNGGYTF.

Regarding this clone: Read sequence stops 3 residues before the CDR3 end, and the germline J gene provides the missing end. The V call is TRBV20-1, the J call TRBJ2-7; no clear D. Per germline, CDR1 DFQATT and CDR2 SNEGSKA (reference sequence). The CDR3 is 14 residues long. V lost 0 bases to trimming and J lost 2 bases, with 11 bases between them. The sequenced CDR3 bases are TGCAGTGCTAGAGATTTGAGCGCCGCCTACGAG. The encoded protein is CSARDLSAAYE. The CDR3, in full, reads CSARDLSAAYEQYF.

A word on this clone: The DNA ends 3 residues before the CDR3 does, and the rest of the CDR3 is filled in from the germline J gene. This chain uses TRBV19 with TRBJ2-1; maybe TRBD1 (5 bases). This CDR3 has 14 amino acids. The V end was cut by 6 bases, the J end by 2 bases, with 11 bases between. Germline assignment: CDR1 LNHDA and CDR2 SQIVND (reference sequence). The CDR3 protein is CASSPRVPYNEQFF. CDR3 bases read: TGTGCCAGTAGCCCCAGGGTGCCCTACAATGAG.

With regard to this clone: The CDR3 goes on 3 residues after the read ends, and that part is filled in from the germline J gene. The same CDR3 arises from other DNA sequences in this sample as well. This chain joins TRBV18 and TRBJ1-2; no clear D. CDR3 size: 13 residues. Looked up from germline, CDR1 is KGHSH and CDR2 is LQKENI. CDR3 amino acids: CASSPPHTDTYTF. CDR3 bases read: TGTGCCAGCTCACCACCCCACACAGATACC.

The CDR3 DNA, read in part, is TGTGCCAGCAGCTTACTGGCCAGGAAGAACACTGAA. Encoded protein: CASSLLARKNTE. The CDR3 in full is CASSLLARKNTEAFF. The genes are TRBV7-2 and TRBJ1-1, with D unclear. The CDR3 extends 3 residues past the end of the read, so its final part is completed from the germline J gene. V dropped 2 bases and J dropped 1 base, with 11 bases sitting between them. Germline loops: CDR1 SGHTA, CDR2 FQGNSA. The CDR3 loop spans 15 amino acids.

In the case of this clone: The sequenced fragment ends 3 residues before the CDR3 boundary, so the rest is inferred from the germline J gene. The V gene is TRBV2, the J gene TRBJ2-3; the D is unclear. V lost 2 bases, J lost 1 base, and 7 bases lay in between. This CDR3 has 14 amino acids. Germline V gene lookup returns CDR1 SNHLY and CDR2 FYNNEI. The covered CDR3 bases are TGTGCCAGCAGTGAAAGGGCCGGCACAGATACG. Its protein product is CASSERAGTDT. The CDR3 reads in full as CASSERAGTDTQYF.

CDR3 sequence reads: CASSRTGSQLYEQYF. CDR3 DNA (partial): TGTGCCAGCAGCCGTACCGGGTCTCAACTCTACGAG. The chain recombines TRBV7-2 with TRBJ2-7, with D hard to call. Sequencing ends 3 residues short of the CDR3 end; the germline J gene provides the rest. The germline V and J ends were trimmed by 5 bases and 3 bases, with 17 bases remaining between them. Germline CDR1 reads SGHTA; CDR2 reads FQGNSA. The CDR3 totals 15 residues. Combining the CDR3 with reference TRBV7-2 and TRBJ2-7 gives the whole variable domain GAGVSQSPSNKVTEKGKDVELRCDPISGHTALYWYRQSLGQGLEFLIYFQGNSAPDKSGLPSDRFSAERTGGSVSTLTIQRTQQEDSAVYLCASSRTGSQLYEQYFGPGTRLTVT.

In regard to this clone: The CDR3 extends 3 residues past the end of the read, so its final part is completed from the germline J gene. The chain joins TRBV23-1 to TRBJ2-3; TRBD1 matches at 7 bases. TRBV23-1 is annotated as an ORF whose role is uncertain. J was trimmed by 4 bases and V by 9 bases; bases with no gene match: 10. The CDR3 spans 14 residues. CDR3 residues: CARLQGRGPDTQYF. The DNA read from the CDR3 is TGCGCCAGGCTACAGGGGCGCGGTCCAGATACG.

Note on this clone: The read finishes 3 residues shy of the CDR3 end, and the germline J gene is used to complete it. This rearrangement joins TRBV20-1 to TRBJ2-7; 7 nucleotides agree with TRBD1. Trimming removed 3 bases from V and 4 bases from J; junction bases left unmatched: 0. Per germline, CDR1 DFQATT and CDR2 SNEGSKA (reference sequence). There are 11 residues in the CDR3. CDR3 bases read: TGCAGTGCTAGGACAGGGTACGAG. Protein: CSARTGYE. The entire CDR3 sequence reads CSARTGYEQYF.

The CDR3 bases that were read are TGTGCCAGCAGCTTCCTAGCGGGAGCCCCCGAG. Translation gives CASSFLAGAPE. The whole CDR3 is CASSFLAGAPEQYF. V gene TRBV5-6 combines with J gene TRBJ2-7; 10 nucleotides align to TRBD2. The read gets to within 3 residues of the CDR3 end, and the germline J gene fills in the rest. The CDR3 has 14 amino acids. Per the germline V gene, CDR1 is SGHDT and CDR2 is YYEEEE. V dropped 2 bases and J dropped 6; count of bases not matched to a gene: 5.

Notes on this clone: The CDR3 goes on 3 residues after the read ends, and that part is filled in from the germline J gene. The rearrangement links TRBV20-1 to TRBJ2-7, with 9 bases matching TRBD1. The CDR3 is made up of 14 amino acids. Per the germline V gene, CDR1 is DFQATT and CDR2 is SNEGSKA (reference sequence). Trimming at V came to 3 bases and at J to 0 bases, leaving 3 bases not matched to a gene. The CDR3 DNA, read in part, is TGCAGTGCTAGTACAGGGGGCCTCTCCTACGAG. This translates into CSASTGGLSYE. The complete CDR3 sequence is CSASTGGLSYEQYF.

Of note for this clone: Coverage ceases 3 residues before the CDR3 finishes, and the germline J gene fills in the end. The gene calls are TRBV7-2 and TRBJ1-4; 9 bases match TRBD1. J was trimmed by 5 bases and V by 5 bases; bases with no gene match: 3. Germline V gives CDR1 SGHTA, CDR2 FQGNSA. The CDR3 is made up of 14 amino acids. The sequenced part of the CDR3 DNA is TGTGCCAGCAGCCGGACAGGGGTAAATGAAAAA. Its protein product is CASSRTGVNEK. Given in full, the CDR3 is CASSRTGVNEKLFF. Together with reference TRBV7-2 and TRBJ1-4, the CDR3 gives the full variable domain: GAGVSQSPSNKVTEKGKDVELRCDPISGHTALYWYRQSLGQGLEFLIYFQGNSAPDKSGLPSDRFSAERTGGSVSTLTIQRTQQEDSAVYLCASSRTGVNEKLFFGSGTQLSVL.

On this clone: Coverage ceases 3 residues before the CDR3 finishes, and the germline J gene fills in the end. V usage is TRBV19 and J usage is TRBJ1-2; maybe TRBD1 (5 bases). This CDR3 has 13 residues. Germline CDR1 reads LNHDA; CDR2 reads SQIVND (reference sequence). CDR3 amino acids: CASRAGRTDTYTF. The part of the CDR3 DNA that was read is TGTGCCAGTAGGGCGGGGCGCACAGATACC.